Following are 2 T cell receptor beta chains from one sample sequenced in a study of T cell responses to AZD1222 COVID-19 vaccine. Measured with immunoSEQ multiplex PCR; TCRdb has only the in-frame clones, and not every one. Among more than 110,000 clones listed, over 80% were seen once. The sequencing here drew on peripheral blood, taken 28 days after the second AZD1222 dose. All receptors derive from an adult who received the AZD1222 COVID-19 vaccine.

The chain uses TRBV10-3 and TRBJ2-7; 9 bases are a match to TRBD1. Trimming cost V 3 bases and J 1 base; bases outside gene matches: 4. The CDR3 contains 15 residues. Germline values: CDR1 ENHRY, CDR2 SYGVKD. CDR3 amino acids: CAISDPGTGSYEQYF. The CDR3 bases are TGTGCCATCAGTGACCCCGGGACAGGGTCCTACGAGCAGTACTTC.

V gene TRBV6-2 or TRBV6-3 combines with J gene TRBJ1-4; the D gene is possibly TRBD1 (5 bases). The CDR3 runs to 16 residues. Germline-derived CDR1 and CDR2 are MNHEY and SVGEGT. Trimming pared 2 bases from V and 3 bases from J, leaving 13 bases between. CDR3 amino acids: CASSYRLGPPNEKLFF. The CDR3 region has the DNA TGTGCCAGCAGTTACAGGTTGGGACCACCTAATGAAAAACTGTTTTTT.